The next 4 T cell receptor beta chains were all read from a single sample in a study of blood T cell repertoires in COVID-19. Clones were sequenced by immunoSEQ multiplex PCR, and TCRdb holds only the in-frame ones, with some missing. The repertoire holds tens of thousands of clones, approximately 88% seen once, with 3.2% in the top ten. Sequencing was carried out using peripheral blood. The source is a middle-aged man with acute or convalescent COVID-19.

The chain couples TRBV29-1 to TRBJ1-3; D is ambiguous. Germline V lookup: CDR1 SQVTM, CDR2 ANQGSEA. V was trimmed by 4 bases and J by 3 bases, leaving 10 bases between them. The CDR3 spans 13 residues. The DNA of the CDR3 is TGCAGCGTTGGAGGGCTTGGTGGAAACACCATATATTTT. This sequence encodes CSVGGLGGNTIYF.

The chain combines TRBV11-2 with TRBJ1-4; TRBD1 might be the D (5 bases). Trimming left V 5 bases short and J 9 bases short, with 10 bases between. The CDR3 spans 12 residues. Germline V gives CDR1 SGHAT, CDR2 FQNNGV. The CDR3 spells CASSPLGQKLFF. DNA of the CDR3: TGTGCCAGCAGCCCCTTGGGGCAAAAACTGTTTTTT.

The genes are TRBV15 and TRBJ1-2; 8 bases are a match to TRBD1. The germline V gene encodes CDR1 LNHNV and CDR2 YYDKDF (reference sequence). The CDR3 has 15 residues. Losses at the gene ends were 0 bases for V and 5 bases for J; bases not matched to a gene: 5. The CDR3 here is CATSRDKTGVYGYTF. CDR3 bases: TGTGCCACCAGCAGAGATAAGACAGGGGTTTATGGCTACACCTTC.

V usage is TRBV6-5 and J usage is TRBJ1-3; TRBD1 agrees at 7 bases. CDR1 is MNHEY and CDR2 is SVGAGI in the germline V gene. V dropped 7 bases and J dropped 3; count of bases not matched to a gene: 9. This CDR3 contains 15 residues. The chain's CDR3 is CASTKGGQIGNTIYF. CDR3 nucleotide sequence: TGTGCCAGCACCAAGGGGGGACAGATTGGAAACACCATATATTTT.